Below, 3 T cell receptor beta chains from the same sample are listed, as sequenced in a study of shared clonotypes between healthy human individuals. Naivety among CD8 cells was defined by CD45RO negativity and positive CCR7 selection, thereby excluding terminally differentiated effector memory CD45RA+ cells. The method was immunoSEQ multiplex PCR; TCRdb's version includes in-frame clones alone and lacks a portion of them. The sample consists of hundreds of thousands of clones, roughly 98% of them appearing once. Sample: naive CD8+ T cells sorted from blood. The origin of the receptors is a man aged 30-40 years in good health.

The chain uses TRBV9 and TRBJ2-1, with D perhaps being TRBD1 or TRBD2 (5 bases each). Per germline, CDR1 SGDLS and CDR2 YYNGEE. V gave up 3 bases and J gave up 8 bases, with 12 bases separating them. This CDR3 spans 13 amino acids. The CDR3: CASSDGTGHEQFF. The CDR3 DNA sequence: TGTGCCAGCAGCGATGGGACCGGCCATGAGCAGTTCTTC. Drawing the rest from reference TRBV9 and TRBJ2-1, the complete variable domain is DSGVTQTPKHLITATGQRVTLRCSPRSGDLSVYWYQQSLDQGLQFLIQYYNGEERAKGNILERFSAQQFPDLHSELNLSSLELGDSALYFCASSDGTGHEQFFGPGTRLTVL.

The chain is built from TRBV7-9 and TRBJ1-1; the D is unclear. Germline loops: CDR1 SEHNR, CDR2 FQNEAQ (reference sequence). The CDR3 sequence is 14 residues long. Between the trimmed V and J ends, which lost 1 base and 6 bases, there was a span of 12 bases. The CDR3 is CASSLEGRIAEAFF. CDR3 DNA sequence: TGTGCCAGCAGCTTAGAGGGTAGAATAGCTGAAGCTTTCTTT.

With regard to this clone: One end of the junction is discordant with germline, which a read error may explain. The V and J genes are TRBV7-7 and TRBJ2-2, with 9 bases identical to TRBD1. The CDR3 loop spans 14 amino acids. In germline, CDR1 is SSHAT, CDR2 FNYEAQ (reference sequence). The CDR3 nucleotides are TGTGCTAGCAGCTTAGGACAGGGGACCGGGGAGCTGTTTTTT. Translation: CASSLGQGTGELFF.